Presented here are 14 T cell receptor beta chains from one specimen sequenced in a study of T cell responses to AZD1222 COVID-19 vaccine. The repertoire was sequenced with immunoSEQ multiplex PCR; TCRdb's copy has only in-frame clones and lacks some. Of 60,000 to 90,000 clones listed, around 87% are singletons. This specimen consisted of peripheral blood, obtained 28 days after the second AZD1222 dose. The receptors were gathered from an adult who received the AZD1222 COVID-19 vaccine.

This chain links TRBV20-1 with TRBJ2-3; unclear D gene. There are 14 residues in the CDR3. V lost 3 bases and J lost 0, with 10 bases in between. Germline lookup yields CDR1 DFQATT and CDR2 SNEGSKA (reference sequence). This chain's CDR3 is CSASRIPSTDTQYF. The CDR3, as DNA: TGCAGTGCTAGTCGGATCCCTAGCACAGATACGCAGTATTTT.

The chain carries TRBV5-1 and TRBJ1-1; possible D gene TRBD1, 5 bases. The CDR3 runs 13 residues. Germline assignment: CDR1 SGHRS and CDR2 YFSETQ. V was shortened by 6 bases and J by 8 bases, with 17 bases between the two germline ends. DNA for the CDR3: TGCGCCAGCACCCTTGATTCTAGGACAGAAGCTTTCTTT. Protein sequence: CASTLDSRTEAFF.

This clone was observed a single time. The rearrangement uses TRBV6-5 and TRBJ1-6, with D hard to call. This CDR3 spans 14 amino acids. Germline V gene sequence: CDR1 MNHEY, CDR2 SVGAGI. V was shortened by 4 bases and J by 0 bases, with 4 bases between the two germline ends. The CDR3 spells CASSSSSYNSPLHF. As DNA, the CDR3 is TGTGCCAGCAGTTCAAGCTCCTATAATTCACCCCTCCACTTT.

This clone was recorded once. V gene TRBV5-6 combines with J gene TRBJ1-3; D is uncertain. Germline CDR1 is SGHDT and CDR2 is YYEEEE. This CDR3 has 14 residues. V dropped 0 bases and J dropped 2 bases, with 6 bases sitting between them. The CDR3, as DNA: TGTGCCAGCAGCTTGGAAGGTACTGGAAACACCATATATTTT. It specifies CASSLEGTGNTIYF. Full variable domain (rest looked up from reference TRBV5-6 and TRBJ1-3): DAGVTQSPTHLIKTRGQQVTLRCSPKSGHDTVSWYQQALGQGPQFIFQYYEEEERQRGNFPDRFSGHQFPNYSSELNVNALLLGDSALYLCASSLEGTGNTIYFGEGSWLTVV.

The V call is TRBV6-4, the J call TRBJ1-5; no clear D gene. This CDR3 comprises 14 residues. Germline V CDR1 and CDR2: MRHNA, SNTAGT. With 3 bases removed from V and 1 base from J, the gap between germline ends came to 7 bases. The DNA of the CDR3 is TGTGCCAGCAGTGAGTGGGGAAGCAATCAGCCCCAGCATTTT. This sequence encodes CASSEWGSNQPQHF.

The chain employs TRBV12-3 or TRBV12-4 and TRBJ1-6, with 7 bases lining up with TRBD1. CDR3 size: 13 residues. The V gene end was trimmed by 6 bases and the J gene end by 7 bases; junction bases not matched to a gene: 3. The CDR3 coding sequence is TGTGCCAGCAGGACAGGGAGGAATTCACCCCTCCACTTT. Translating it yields CASRTGRNSPLHF.

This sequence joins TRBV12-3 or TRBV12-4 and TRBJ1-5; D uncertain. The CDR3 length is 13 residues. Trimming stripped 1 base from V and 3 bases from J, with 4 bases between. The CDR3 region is CASSLGTNQPQHF. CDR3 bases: TGTGCCAGCAGTTTAGGGACCAATCAGCCCCAGCATTTT.

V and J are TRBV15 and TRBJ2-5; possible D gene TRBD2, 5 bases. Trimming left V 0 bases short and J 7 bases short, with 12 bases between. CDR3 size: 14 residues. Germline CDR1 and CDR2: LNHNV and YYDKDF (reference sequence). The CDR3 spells CATSRDPGRGTQYF. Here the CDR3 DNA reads TGTGCCACCAGCAGAGACCCGGGTCGGGGGACCCAGTACTTC.

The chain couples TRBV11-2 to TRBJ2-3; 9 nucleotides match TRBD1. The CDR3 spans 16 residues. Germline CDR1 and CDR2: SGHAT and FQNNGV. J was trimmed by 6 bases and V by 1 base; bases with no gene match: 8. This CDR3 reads CASSLAIRDRGDTQYF. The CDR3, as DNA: TGTGCCAGCAGCTTAGCTATCCGAGACAGGGGGGATACGCAGTATTTT.

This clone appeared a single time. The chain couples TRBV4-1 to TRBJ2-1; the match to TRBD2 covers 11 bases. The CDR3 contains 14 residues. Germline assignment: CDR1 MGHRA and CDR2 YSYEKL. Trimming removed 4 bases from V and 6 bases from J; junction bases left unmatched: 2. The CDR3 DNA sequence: TGCGCCAGCAGCCCGGGACTAGCGGCCAATGAGCAGTTCTTC. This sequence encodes CASSPGLAANEQFF.

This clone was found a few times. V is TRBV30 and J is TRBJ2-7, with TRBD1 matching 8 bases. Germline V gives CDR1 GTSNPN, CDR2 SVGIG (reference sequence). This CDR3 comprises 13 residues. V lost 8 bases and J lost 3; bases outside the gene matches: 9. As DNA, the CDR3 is TGTGCCCGCACCGGGACAGGAAACTACGAGCAGTACTTC. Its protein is CARTGTGNYEQYF.

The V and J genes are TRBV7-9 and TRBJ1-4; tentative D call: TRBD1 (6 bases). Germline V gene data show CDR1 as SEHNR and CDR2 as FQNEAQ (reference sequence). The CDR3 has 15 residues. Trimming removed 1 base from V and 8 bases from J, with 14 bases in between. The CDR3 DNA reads TGTGCCAGCAGCTTAGATGGGCAGGGGAACGAAAAACTGTTTTTT. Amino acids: CASSLDGQGNEKLFF. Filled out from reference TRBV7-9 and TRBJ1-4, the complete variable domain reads DTGVSQNPRHKITKRGQNVTFRCDPISEHNRLYWYRQTLGQGPEFLTYFQNEAQLEKSRLLSDRFSAERPKGSFSTLEIQRTEQGDSAMYLCASSLDGQGNEKLFFGSGTQLSVL.

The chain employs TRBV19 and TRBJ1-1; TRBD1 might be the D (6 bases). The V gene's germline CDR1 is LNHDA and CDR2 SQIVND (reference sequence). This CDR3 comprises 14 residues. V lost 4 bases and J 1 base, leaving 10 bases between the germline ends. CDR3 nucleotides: TGTGCCAGTAGTACCCGGACAGAGAACACTGAAGCTTTCTTT. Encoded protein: CASSTRTENTEAFF.

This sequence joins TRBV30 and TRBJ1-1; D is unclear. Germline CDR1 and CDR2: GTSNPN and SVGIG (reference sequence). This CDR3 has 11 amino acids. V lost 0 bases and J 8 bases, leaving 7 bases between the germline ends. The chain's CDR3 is CAWSVRAEAFF. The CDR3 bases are TGTGCCTGGAGTGTACGGGCAGAAGCTTTCTTT.